This T cell receptor (beta chain) derives from a study of T cell changes during pregnancy in multiple sclerosis. Clones were sequenced by immunoSEQ multiplex PCR, and TCRdb holds only the in-frame ones, with some missing. The sample shows about 59,000 clones, around 94% of them seen only once. Trimming removed 5 bases at V and 4 bases at J, with 11 bases between. The CDR3 consists of 14 residues. The germline V gene has CDR1 PRHDT and CDR2 FYEKMQ (reference sequence). The clonotype originates from a female donor with multiple sclerosis, enrolled in a pregnancy study. The chain is built from TRBV13 and TRBJ1-4; D is undetermined. This specimen was CD8+ T cells from peripheral blood mononuclear cells, taken after pregnancy. CDR3 sequence (DNA): TGTGCCAGCAGCCTTGGGCTCGATAATGAAAAACTGTTTTTT. Its translation is CASSLGLDNEKLFF.